These T cell receptor beta chains were read from a single sample in a study of blood T cell repertoires in COVID-19. The protocol was immunoSEQ multiplex PCR, while the TCRdb copy is restricted to in-frame clones and leaves out a portion. This sample has around 170,000 clones, with approximately 86% found just once. Sequencing was performed on peripheral blood. These receptors were obtained from a man between 45 and 60 years old with active or convalescent COVID-19. CDR3s include the opening cysteine and the closing phenylalanine or tryptophan. The order of the fields is clone size, J gene, D gene, V gene, CDR3 protein, CDR3 DNA. A D gene is named only where the DNA matches it firmly. Clone size is not always given. Where it is, it says once, few, many or a class for expanded clones.

NA	TRBJ1-5	NA	TRBV7-2	CASSLGTGTLRNQPQHF	TGTGCCAGCAGCTTAGGGACCGGGACTCTCAGGAATCAGCCCCAGCATTTT
once	TRBJ2-5	NA	TRBV19	CATSQKRGGRETQYF	TGTGCCACGAGTCAAAAAAGGGGGGGCAGGGAGACCCAGTACTTC
NA	TRBJ2-2	TRBD1	TRBV10-1	CASSGSPGTGGITGELFF	TGCGCCAGCAGTGGGTCGCCAGGGACAGGGGGTATCACCGGGGAGCTGTTTTTT
NA	TRBJ2-7	NA	TRBV5-6	CASSLGHPPYEQYF	TGTGCCAGCAGCTTGGGACATCCCCCCTACGAGCAGTACTTC
few	TRBJ1-2	NA	TRBV4-1	CASSQGGNYGYTF	TGCGCCAGCAGCCAAGGCGGGAACTATGGCTACACCTTC
once	TRBJ2-1	NA	TRBV12-3/TRBV12-4	CASIEEAGNEQFF	TGTGCCAGCATCGAAGAGGCCGGAAATGAGCAGTTCTTC
NA	TRBJ1-3	NA	TRBV5-5	CASHPPTGAGNTIYF	TGTGCCAGCCACCCCCCCACCGGGGCTGGAAACACCATATATTTT
NA	TRBJ1-5	TRBD1	TRBV3-1/TRBV3-2	CASSPFGAGGVGNQPQHF	TGTGCCAGCAGCCCATTTGGGGCAGGGGGCGTCGGCAATCAGCCCCAGCATTTT
NA	TRBJ2-7	TRBD2	TRBV27	CASRGLAGGTSSYEQYF	TGTGCCAGCAGGGGTCTAGCGGGGGGCACGAGCTCCTACGAGCAGTACTTC
NA	TRBJ2-3	TRBD2	TRBV6-4	CASSPTSGGRLSTDTQYF	TGTGCCAGCAGTCCGACTAGCGGGGGGAGACTAAGCACAGATACGCAGTATTTT
NA	TRBJ1-5	NA	TRBV30	CAWSVLAGVNQPQHF	TGTGCCTGGAGTGTACTGGCAGGGGTGAATCAGCCCCAGCATTTT
once	TRBJ1-1	NA	TRBV11-2	CASSSLRGNTEAFF	TGTGCCAGCAGCTCCCTCAGGGGGAACACTGAAGCTTTCTTT
few	TRBJ1-1	NA	TRBV2	CASSTDRPSMNTEAFF	TGTGCCAGCAGTACCGACAGGCCATCCATGAACACTGAAGCTTTCTTT
NA	TRBJ2-2	NA	TRBV14	CASSQALRAGELFF	TGTGCCAGCAGCCAAGCGCTTCGAGCCGGGGAGCTGTTTTTT
NA	TRBJ2-7	TRBD1	TRBV11-2	CASSLAGGDEQYF	TGTGCCAGCAGCTTAGCAGGGGGCGACGAGCAGTACTTC
once	TRBJ2-6	TRBD1	TRBV7-3	CASVLEGASGANVLTF	TGTGCCAGCGTATTAGAGGGGGCCTCTGGGGCCAACGTCCTGACTTTC
NA	TRBJ1-4	NA	TRBV5-1	CASSAGGSNEKLFF	TGCGCCAGCAGCGCCGGGGGATCGAATGAAAAACTGTTTTTT
NA	TRBJ2-3	TRBD2	TRBV6-5	CASSQGGGLADTQYF	TGTGCCAGCAGCCAGGGCGGGGGATTGGCAGATACGCAGTATTTT
NA	TRBJ1-5	NA	TRBV24-1	CATSALEGQPQHF	TGTGCCACCAGTGCCCTAGAAGGTCAGCCCCAGCATTTT
NA	TRBJ2-1	TRBD2	TRBV24-1	CATSDPDSGFYEQFF	TGTGCCACCAGTGATCCGGATAGCGGGTTTTATGAGCAGTTCTTC
NA	TRBJ2-4	NA	TRBV19	CASSIDGGNIQYF	TGTGCCAGTAGTATAGATGGGGGGAACATTCAGTACTTC
NA	TRBJ1-4	NA	TRBV27	CASSLSRGDEKLFF	TGTGCCAGCAGTTTAAGCAGGGGCGATGAAAAACTGTTTTTT
once	TRBJ1-3	TRBD1	TRBV5-1	CASSYQGARGNTIYF	TGCGCCAGCAGCTATCAGGGGGCGAGAGGAAACACCATATATTTT
NA	TRBJ1-3	TRBD1	TRBV9	CASSVMTGGTAGNTIYF	TGTGCCAGCAGCGTAATGACAGGGGGTACCGCTGGAAACACCATATATTTT
once	TRBJ1-5	NA	TRBV19	CASSIGGPFSNQPQHF	TGTGCCAGTAGTATAGGGGGCCCTTTTAGCAATCAGCCCCAGCATTTT
NA	TRBJ1-5	NA	TRBV18	CASSPIGSWNQPQHF	TGTGCCAGCTCACCAATCGGGTCTTGGAATCAGCCCCAGCATTTT
NA	TRBJ1-1	NA	TRBV7-3	CASSITPDGGTEAFF	TGTGCCAGCAGCATAACCCCGGACGGAGGCACTGAAGCTTTCTTT
NA	TRBJ2-1	TRBD2	TRBV4-3	CASSQEGAGGPNEQFF	TGCGCCAGCAGCCAAGAAGGAGCGGGGGGTCCGAATGAGCAGTTCTTC
NA	TRBJ1-1	NA	TRBV3-1/TRBV3-2	CASSKGQYTEAFF	TGTGCCAGCAGCAAGGGGCAGTACACTGAAGCTTTCTTT
NA	TRBJ1-5	TRBD1	TRBV2	CASSEGQFNQPQHF	TGTGCCAGCAGTGAGGGACAGTTCAATCAGCCCCAGCATTTT
NA	TRBJ1-6	TRBD1	TRBV5-1	CASSPTGVGSEIHF	TGCGCCAGCAGCCCCACAGGGGTAGGTAGTGAGATCCACTTT
NA	TRBJ1-6	NA	TRBV12-3/TRBV12-4	CASSPQQNSPLHF	TGTGCCAGCAGTCCGCAACAAAATTCACCCCTCCACTTT
NA	TRBJ2-1	TRBD2	TRBV10-3	CAISEVTSGNEQFF	TGTGCCATCAGTGAGGTGACTAGCGGGAATGAGCAGTTCTTC
NA	TRBJ2-7	NA	TRBV2	CASSWTITSYEQYF	TGTGCCAGCAGTTGGACTATTACCTCCTACGAGCAGTACTTC
NA	TRBJ2-2	NA	TRBV6-5	CASRNTAAGELFF	TGTGCCAGTAGGAATACAGCCGCCGGGGAGCTGTTTTTT
few	TRBJ1-1	NA	TRBV19	CASKLQELNTEAFF	TGTGCCAGTAAACTCCAGGAATTGAACACTGAAGCTTTCTTT
NA	TRBJ1-4	NA	TRBV14	CASSQQRATNEKLFF	TGTGCCAGCAGCCAACAACGGGCAACTAATGAAAAACTGTTTTTT
NA	TRBJ2-7	NA	TRBV27	CASSLRRGPEYEQYF	TGTGCCAGCAGTTTACGGAGGGGCCCGGAATACGAGCAGTACTTC
NA	TRBJ1-5	TRBD1	TRBV19	CASTTDRVSNQPQHF	TGTGCCAGTACCACAGACAGGGTCAGCAATCAGCCCCAGCATTTT
NA	TRBJ1-1	NA	TRBV25-1	CASSTSMWTTNTEAFF	TGTGCCAGCAGCACCTCGATGTGGACAACGAACACTGAAGCTTTCTTT
NA	TRBJ2-3	NA	TRBV24-1	CATSVAGPGDTQYF	TGTGCCACCAGTGTCGCAGGACCGGGGGATACGCAGTATTTT
NA	TRBJ1-1	NA	TRBV19	CASSQTMNTEAFF	TGTGCCAGTAGTCAGACAATGAACACTGAAGCTTTCTTT
few	TRBJ1-2	NA	TRBV6-1	CASSDMYGYTF	TGTGCCAGCAGTGACATGTATGGCTACACCTTC
NA	TRBJ1-5	NA	TRBV13	CASSNDRHNQPQHF	TGTGCCAGCAGTAATGACAGGCACAATCAGCCCCAGCATTTT
NA	TRBJ2-7	TRBD1	TRBV12-3/TRBV12-4	CASNRQGVYEQYF	TGTGCCAGCAATCGACAGGGGGTATACGAGCAGTACTTC
NA	TRBJ2-2	TRBD1	TRBV5-1	CASSFQGANTGELFF	TGCGCCAGCAGCTTCCAGGGGGCGAACACCGGGGAGCTGTTTTTT
NA	TRBJ1-4	TRBD1	TRBV19	CATWDRATNEKLFF	TGTGCCACCTGGGACAGGGCAACTAATGAAAAACTGTTTTTT
NA	TRBJ2-3	NA	TRBV18	CASSPMGGFGDTQYF	TGTGCCAGCTCACCGATGGGCGGGTTCGGGGATACGCAGTATTTT
few	TRBJ1-4	TRBD1	TRBV5-1	CASRQGSNEKLFF	TGCGCCAGCAGACAGGGGAGTAATGAAAAACTGTTTTTT
NA	TRBJ1-6	NA	TRBV10-2	CASSEQGSYNSPLHF	TGCGCCAGCAGTGAGCAGGGTTCCTATAATTCACCCCTCCACTTT
once	TRBJ2-1	NA	TRBV21-1	CASSTGLAGDYNEQFF	TGTGCCAGCAGCACCGGACTAGCGGGTGACTACAATGAGCAGTTCTTC
NA	TRBJ2-7	NA	TRBV7-2	CASSLGGDEQYF	TGTGCCAGCAGCTTAGGCGGGGACGAGCAGTACTTC
NA	TRBJ2-7	TRBD1	TRBV6-1	CASGKDRGNYEQYF	TGTGCCAGCGGGAAGGACAGGGGTAACTACGAGCAGTACTTC
NA	TRBJ1-4	TRBD1	TRBV10-3	CAISESEQGREKLFF	TGTGCCATCAGTGAGTCGGAACAGGGGCGCGAAAAACTGTTTTTT
few	TRBJ1-6	NA	TRBV11-3	CASSLESGLLGLSSYNSPLHF	TGTGCCAGCAGCTTAGAGTCGGGTCTCCTGGGGCTGAGCTCCTATAATTCACCCCTCCACTTT